The 13 T cell receptor beta chains presented below share a single source sample, sequenced in a study of human T cells and chemical hapten exposure. Time point meaning: patch test 2, 6 weeks after DPC sensitization. Treatment indicated: therapeutic diphenylcyclopropenone sensitization with weekly scalp DPC. One entry per CDR3 protein results from TCRdb running MiXCR on the RACE reads. The sample comprises roughly 96,000 distinct CDR3 sequences, approximately 8.6% of which are singletons, and more than 2% rests with the top ten. The sample in question was whole blood, obtained in connection with sensitization to the hapten diphenylcyclopropenone (DPC). The receptors stem from a woman in her forties with alopecia areata. Some clones in this sample may be carry-over from other donors' samples.

This chain connects TRBV2 to TRBJ1-2, with D hard to call. Trimming cost V 3 bases and J 3 bases, with 5 bases left between them. The germline V gene has CDR1 SNHLY and CDR2 FYNNEI. This CDR3 has 12 residues. CDR3 amino acids: CASSDIYYGYTF. Here the CDR3 DNA reads TGTGCCAGCAGTGATATCTACTATGGCTACACCTTC.

This clonotype was detected a few times. The genes are TRBV2 and TRBJ1-1, with D hard to call. V shed 1 base and J shed 3 bases, with 12 bases lying between them. This CDR3 spans 15 amino acids. CDR1 is SNHLY, CDR2 FYNNEI, per germline. CDR3: CASSEGGIGDTEAFF. Written as DNA, the CDR3 is TGTGCCAGCAGTGAAGGTGGGATTGGGGACACTGAAGCTTTCTTT. Variable domain in full (rest from reference TRBV2 and TRBJ1-1): EPEVTQTPSHQVTQMGQEVILRCVPISNHLYFYWYRQILGQKVEFLVSFYNNEISEKSEIFDDQFSVERPDGSNFTLKIRSTKLEDSAMYFCASSEGGIGDTEAFFGQGTRLTVV.

The chain is built from TRBV21-1 and TRBJ1-5. TRBV21-1 is flagged as a pseudogene. This CDR3 contains 15 residues. CDR3 sequence reads: CASSTLAEAHQPQHF. CDR3 nucleotide sequence: TGTGCCAGCAGCACTCTTGCTGAGGCCCATCAGCCCCAGCATTTT.

This clonotype was counted many times. The V call is TRBV25-1, the J call TRBJ2-3, with D possibly matching TRBD1 (5 bases). CDR1 MGHDK and CDR2 SYGVNS come from the germline V gene. The V and J ends lost 4 bases and 2 bases respectively, with 13 bases between them. The CDR3 is made up of 15 amino acids. The CDR3 sequence: CASSGPQDPTDTQYF. The CDR3 DNA sequence: TGTGCCAGCAGTGGACCACAGGATCCCACAGATACGCAGTATTTT.

This clonotype was detected a few times. The chain employs TRBV27 and TRBJ2-5; TRBD2 agrees at 12 bases. V trimming: 7 bases; J trimming: 3 bases; junction bases outside the gene matches: 15. The CDR3 length is 18 residues. Per germline, CDR1 MNHEY and CDR2 SMNVEV (reference sequence). The CDR3 DNA reads TGTGCCAGCACCCAACATGCCCTAGCGGGAGGGATTAAAGAGACCCAGTACTTC. Translating gives CASTQHALAGGIKETQYF.

This clonotype appeared a few times. This chain uses TRBV2 with TRBJ1-3; D might be TRBD1 (6 bases). From germline, CDR1 is SNHLY and CDR2 FYNNEI. V gave up 4 bases and J gave up 0 bases, with 10 bases separating them. This CDR3 comprises 15 residues. CDR3 nucleotides: TGTGCCAGCAGTGTTCAGGGGCCCTCTGGAAACACCATATATTTT. This encodes CASSVQGPSGNTIYF.

There are many counts of this clonotype. The rearrangement joins TRBV5-4 to TRBJ2-3, with 7 nucleotides matching TRBD2. Trimming removed 4 bases from V and 3 bases from J; junction bases left unmatched: 14. Germline CDR1 reads SGHNT; CDR2 reads YYREEE (reference sequence). The CDR3 length is 17 residues. CDR3 sequence: CASSPYMESSGTDTQYF. The CDR3 DNA follows: TGTGCCAGCAGCCCCTACATGGAGTCTAGCGGAACAGATACGCAGTATTTT.

This chain connects TRBV25-1 to TRBJ1-2; D is possibly TRBD1 (5 bases). The germline V and J ends were trimmed by 4 bases and 2 bases, with 11 bases remaining between them. The CDR3 is 14 amino acids. From germline, CDR1 is MGHDK and CDR2 SYGVNS. DNA for the CDR3: TGTGCCAGCAGTGCCACGGGGACCAACTATGGCTACACCTTC. Translation: CASSATGTNYGYTF.

This clonotype has ten or more counts. The chain uses TRBV14 and TRBJ2-2; TRBD1 agrees at 7 bases. The CDR3 loop spans 16 amino acids. CDR1 is SGHDN and CDR2 is FVKESK in the germline V gene. V lost 4 bases and J lost 4; bases outside the gene matches: 9. CDR3 sequence (DNA): TGTGCCAGCAGCCGAACCGCCGGGACAGCCACCGGGGAGCTGTTTTTT. It codes for CASSRTAGTATGELFF.

This clonotype was picked up many times. J is TRBJ2-5 and V is TRBV4-2; D ambiguous. V was shortened by 0 bases and J by 2 bases, with 4 bases between the two germline ends. The CDR3 is 13 residues long. From germline, CDR1 is LGHNA and CDR2 YNFKEQ. CDR3 amino acids: CASSQDQQETQYF. In DNA, the CDR3 is TGTGCCAGCAGCCAAGACCAACAAGAGACCCAGTACTTC.

This clonotype was counted a few times. The rearrangement links TRBV4-2 to TRBJ1-6; possible D gene TRBD1, 5 bases. The germline CDR1 and CDR2 sequences are LGHNA and YNFKEQ. V lost 0 bases to trimming and J lost 9 bases, with 18 bases between them. The CDR3 sequence is 17 residues long. The CDR3: CASSQDSAGNEASPLHF. CDR3 bases: TGTGCCAGCAGCCAAGATTCCGCAGGGAATGAAGCTTCACCCCTCCACTTT.

This clonotype showed up many times. This CDR3 reads CASSVDLGGSGYTF. CDR3 nucleotide sequence: TGTGCCAGCAGCGTAGATCTAGGGGGCAGTGGCTACACCTTC. The V gene is TRBV9, the J gene TRBJ1-2; 7 nucleotides match TRBD1. After removal of 0 bases from V and 7 bases from J, the junction contained 6 bases not matched to a gene. Germline values: CDR1 SGDLS, CDR2 YYNGEE. This CDR3 region has 14 residues.

This clonotype was recorded many times. This chain uses TRBV6-2 or TRBV6-3 with TRBJ2-1; 9 nucleotides line up with TRBD2. This CDR3 comprises 15 residues. Germline loops: CDR1 MNHEY, CDR2 SVGEGT. Unmatched junction bases numbered 11, after V lost 5 bases and J lost 9 bases. CDR3 amino acids: CASSPGTSSVGEQFF. DNA for the CDR3: TGTGCCAGCAGTCCCGGGACTAGCTCAGTTGGTGAGCAGTTCTTC.